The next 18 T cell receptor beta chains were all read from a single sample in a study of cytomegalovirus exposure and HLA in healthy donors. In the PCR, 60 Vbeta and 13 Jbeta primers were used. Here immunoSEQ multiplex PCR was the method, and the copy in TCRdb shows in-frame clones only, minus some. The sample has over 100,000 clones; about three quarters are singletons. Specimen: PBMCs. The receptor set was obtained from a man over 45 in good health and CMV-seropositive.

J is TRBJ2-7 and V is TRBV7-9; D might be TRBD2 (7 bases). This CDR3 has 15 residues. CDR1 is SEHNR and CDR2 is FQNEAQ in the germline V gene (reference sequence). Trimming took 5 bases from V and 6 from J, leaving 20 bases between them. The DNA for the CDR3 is TGTGCCAGCAGCCCTAGAGGGGGGGGCTCCCGCGAGCAGTACTTC. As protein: CASSPRGGGSREQYF.

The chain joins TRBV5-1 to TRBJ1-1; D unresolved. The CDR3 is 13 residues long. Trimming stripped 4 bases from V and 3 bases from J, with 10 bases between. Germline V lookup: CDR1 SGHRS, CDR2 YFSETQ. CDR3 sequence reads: CASSPRGDTEAFF. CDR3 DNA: TGCGCCAGCAGCCCCCGAGGAGACACTGAAGCTTTCTTT.

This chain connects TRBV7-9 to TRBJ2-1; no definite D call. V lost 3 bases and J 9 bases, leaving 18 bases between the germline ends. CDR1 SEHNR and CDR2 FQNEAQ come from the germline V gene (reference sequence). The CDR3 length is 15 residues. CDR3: CASSFSPNALGEQFF. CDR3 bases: TGTGCCAGCAGCTTTAGTCCAAACGCCCTCGGTGAGCAGTTCTTC.

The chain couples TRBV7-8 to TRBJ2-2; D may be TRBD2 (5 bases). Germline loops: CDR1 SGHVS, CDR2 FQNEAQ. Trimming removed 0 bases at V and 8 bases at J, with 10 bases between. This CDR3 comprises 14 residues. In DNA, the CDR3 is TGTGCCAGCAGCTTAGCGCTGCCGGGAGGGGAGCTGTTTTTT. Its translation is CASSLALPGGELFF.

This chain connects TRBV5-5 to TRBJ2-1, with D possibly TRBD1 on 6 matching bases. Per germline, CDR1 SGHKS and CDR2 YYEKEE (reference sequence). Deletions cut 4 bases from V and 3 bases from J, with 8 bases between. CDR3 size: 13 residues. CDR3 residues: CASSMDSYNEQFF. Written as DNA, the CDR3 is TGTGCCAGCAGCATGGACAGCTACAATGAGCAGTTCTTC. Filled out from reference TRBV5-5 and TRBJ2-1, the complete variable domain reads DAGVTQSPTHLIKTRGQQVTLRCSPISGHKSVSWYQQVLGQGPQFIFQYYEKEERGRGNFPDRFSARQFPNYSSELNVNALLLGDSALYLCASSMDSYNEQFFGPGTRLTVL.

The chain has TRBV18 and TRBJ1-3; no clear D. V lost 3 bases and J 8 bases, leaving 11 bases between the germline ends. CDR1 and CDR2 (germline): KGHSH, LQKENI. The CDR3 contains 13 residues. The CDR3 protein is CASSPTRLDTIYF. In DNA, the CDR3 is TGTGCCAGCTCACCTACTCGATTGGACACCATATATTTT.

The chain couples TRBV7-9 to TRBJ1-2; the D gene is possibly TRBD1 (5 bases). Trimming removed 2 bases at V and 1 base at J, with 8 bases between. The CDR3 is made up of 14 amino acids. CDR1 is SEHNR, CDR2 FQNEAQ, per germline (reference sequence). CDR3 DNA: TGTGCCAGCAGCTTATTTCAGGGTAACTATGGCTACACCTTC. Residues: CASSLFQGNYGYTF.

The CDR3: CASSLNRGEAGANVLTF. DNA for the CDR3: TGTGCCAGCAGCTTAAACAGGGGAGAGGCTGGGGCCAACGTCCTGACTTTC. The rearrangement joins TRBV11-2 to TRBJ2-6, with 7 nucleotides matching TRBD1. CDR1 is SGHAT and CDR2 is FQNNGV in the germline V gene. Unmatched junction bases numbered 6, after V lost 2 bases and J lost 2 bases. The CDR3 has 17 amino acids. The variable domain in full, completed from reference TRBV11-2 and TRBJ2-6, reads EAGVAQSPRYKIIEKRQSVAFWCNPISGHATLYWYQQILGQGPKLLIQFQNNGVVDDSQLPKDRFSAERLKGVDSTLKIQPAKLEDSAVYLCASSLNRGEAGANVLTFGAGSRLTVL.

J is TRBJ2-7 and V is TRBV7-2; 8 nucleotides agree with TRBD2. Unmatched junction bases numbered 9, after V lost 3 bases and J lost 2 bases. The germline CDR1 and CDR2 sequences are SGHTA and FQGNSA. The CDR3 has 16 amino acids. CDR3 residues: CASSFRPTSGPYEQYF. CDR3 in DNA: TGTGCCAGCAGCTTCAGGCCTACTAGCGGACCCTACGAGCAGTACTTC. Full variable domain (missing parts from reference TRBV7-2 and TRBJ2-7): GAGVSQSPSNKVTEKGKDVELRCDPISGHTALYWYRQSLGQGLEFLIYFQGNSAPDKSGLPSDRFSAERTGGSVSTLTIQRTQQEDSAVYLCASSFRPTSGPYEQYFGPGTRLTVT.

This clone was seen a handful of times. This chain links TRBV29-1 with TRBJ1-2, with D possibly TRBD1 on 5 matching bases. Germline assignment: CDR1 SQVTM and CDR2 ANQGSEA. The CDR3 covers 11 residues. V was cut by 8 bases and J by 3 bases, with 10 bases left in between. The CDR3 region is CSTRDHYGYTF. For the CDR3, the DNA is TGCAGCACCAGGGATCACTATGGCTACACCTTC.

CDR3 nucleotides: TGTGCCAGCAGTTTATATCCCGGACAGAGCGAGCAGTACTTC. It yields the protein CASSLYPGQSEQYF. The chain carries TRBV27 and TRBJ2-5; D might be TRBD1 (6 bases). The DNA end is a closer match to TRBJ2-7, so the J assignment may be wrong. Germline CDR1 MNHEY, CDR2 SMNVEV (reference sequence). The CDR3 covers 14 residues.

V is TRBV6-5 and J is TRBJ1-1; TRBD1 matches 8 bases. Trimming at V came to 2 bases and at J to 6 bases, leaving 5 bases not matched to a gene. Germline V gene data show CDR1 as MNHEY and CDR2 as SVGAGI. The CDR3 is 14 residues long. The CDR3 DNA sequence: TGTGCCAGCAGTTACGACAGGGGAGCCGCTGAAGCTTTCTTT. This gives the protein CASSYDRGAAEAFF.

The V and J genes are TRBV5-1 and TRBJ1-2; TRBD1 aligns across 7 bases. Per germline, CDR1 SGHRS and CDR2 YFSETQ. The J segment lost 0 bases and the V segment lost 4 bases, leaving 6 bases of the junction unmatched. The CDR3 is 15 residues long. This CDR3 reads CASSPGTAANYGYTF. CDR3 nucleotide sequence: TGCGCCAGCAGCCCCGGGACAGCTGCTAACTATGGCTACACCTTC.

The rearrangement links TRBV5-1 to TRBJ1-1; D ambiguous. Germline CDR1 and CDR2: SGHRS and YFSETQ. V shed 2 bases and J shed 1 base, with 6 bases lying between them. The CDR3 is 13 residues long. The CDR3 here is CASSFSSNTEAFF. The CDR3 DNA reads TGCGCCAGCAGCTTCTCGTCGAACACTGAAGCTTTCTTT.

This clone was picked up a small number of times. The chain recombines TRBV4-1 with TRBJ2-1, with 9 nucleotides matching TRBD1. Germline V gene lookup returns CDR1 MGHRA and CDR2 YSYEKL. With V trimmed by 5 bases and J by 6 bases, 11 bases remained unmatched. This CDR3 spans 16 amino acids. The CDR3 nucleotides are TGCGCCAGCAGCGGACCCGGGACAGGGAATGGCAATGAGCAGTTCTTC. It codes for CASSGPGTGNGNEQFF.

CDR3 region: CSLWATEQFF. The CDR3 bases are TGCAGTTTATGGGCCACTGAGCAGTTCTTC. The chain recombines TRBV20-1 with TRBJ2-1; no clear D. The CDR3 runs 10 residues. Per germline, CDR1 DFQATT and CDR2 SNEGSKA (reference sequence). Trimming shortened V by 8 bases and J by 9 bases, and 11 bases separated the two germline ends.

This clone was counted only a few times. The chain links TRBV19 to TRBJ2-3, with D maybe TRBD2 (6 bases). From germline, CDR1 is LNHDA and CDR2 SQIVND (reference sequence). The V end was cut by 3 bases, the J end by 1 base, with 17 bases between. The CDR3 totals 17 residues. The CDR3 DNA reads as TGTGCCAGTAGTATGCCACTGCGGGATACGGGCACAGATACGCAGTATTTT. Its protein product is CASSMPLRDTGTDTQYF.

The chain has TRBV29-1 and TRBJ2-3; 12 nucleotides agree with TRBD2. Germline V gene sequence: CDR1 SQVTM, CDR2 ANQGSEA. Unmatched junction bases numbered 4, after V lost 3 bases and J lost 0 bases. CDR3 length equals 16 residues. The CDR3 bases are TGCAGCGTTGACCGGACTAGCGGGGTTAGCACAGATACGCAGTATTTT. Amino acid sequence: CSVDRTSGVSTDTQYF.